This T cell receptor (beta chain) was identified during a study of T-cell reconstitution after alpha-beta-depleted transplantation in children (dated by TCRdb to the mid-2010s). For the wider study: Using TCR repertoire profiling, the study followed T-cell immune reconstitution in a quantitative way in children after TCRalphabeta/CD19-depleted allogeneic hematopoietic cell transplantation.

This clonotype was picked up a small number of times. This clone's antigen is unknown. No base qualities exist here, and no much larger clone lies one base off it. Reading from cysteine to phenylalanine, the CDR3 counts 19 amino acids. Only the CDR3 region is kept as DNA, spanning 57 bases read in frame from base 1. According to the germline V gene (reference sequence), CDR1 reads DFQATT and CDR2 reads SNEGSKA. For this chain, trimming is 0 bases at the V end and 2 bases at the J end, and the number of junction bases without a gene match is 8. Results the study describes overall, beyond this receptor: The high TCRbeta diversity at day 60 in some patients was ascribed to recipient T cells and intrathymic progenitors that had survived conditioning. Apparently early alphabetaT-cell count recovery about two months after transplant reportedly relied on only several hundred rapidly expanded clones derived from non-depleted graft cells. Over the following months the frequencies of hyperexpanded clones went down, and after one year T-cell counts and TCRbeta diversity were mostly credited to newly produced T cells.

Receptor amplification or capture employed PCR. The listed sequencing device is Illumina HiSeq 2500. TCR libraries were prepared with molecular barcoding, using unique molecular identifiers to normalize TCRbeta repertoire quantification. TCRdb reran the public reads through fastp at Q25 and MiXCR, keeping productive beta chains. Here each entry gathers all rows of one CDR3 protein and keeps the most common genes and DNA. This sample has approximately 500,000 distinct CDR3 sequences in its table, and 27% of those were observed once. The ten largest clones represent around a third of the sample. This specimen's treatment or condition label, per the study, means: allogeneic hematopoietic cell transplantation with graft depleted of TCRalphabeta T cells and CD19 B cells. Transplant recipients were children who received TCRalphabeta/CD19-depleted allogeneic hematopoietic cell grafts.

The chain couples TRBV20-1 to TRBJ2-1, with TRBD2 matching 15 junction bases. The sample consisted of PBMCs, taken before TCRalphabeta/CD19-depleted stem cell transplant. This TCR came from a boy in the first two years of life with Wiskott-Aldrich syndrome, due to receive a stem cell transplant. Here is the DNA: TGCAGTGCTAGAGATCGTCGGACTAGCGGGAGGGTGACCTACAATGAGCAGTTCTTC. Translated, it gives CSARDRRTSGRVTYNEQFF.